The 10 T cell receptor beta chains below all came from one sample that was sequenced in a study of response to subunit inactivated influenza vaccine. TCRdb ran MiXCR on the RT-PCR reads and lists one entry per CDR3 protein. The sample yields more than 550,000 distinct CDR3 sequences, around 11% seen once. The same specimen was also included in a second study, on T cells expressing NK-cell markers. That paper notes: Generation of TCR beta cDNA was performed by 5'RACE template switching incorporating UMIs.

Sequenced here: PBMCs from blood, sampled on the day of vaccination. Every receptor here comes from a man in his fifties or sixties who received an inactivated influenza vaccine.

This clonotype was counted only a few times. CDR3 protein: CASSLVRMGHEQYF. The CDR3 DNA sequence: TGTGCCAGCAGCTTAGTACGTATGGGGCATGAGCAGTACTTC. The chain uses TRBV11-2 and TRBJ2-7, with a weak D call TRBD1 (5 bases). Trimming removed 1 base from V and 7 bases from J, with 14 bases in between. This CDR3 comprises 14 residues. The germline CDR1 and CDR2 sequences are SGHAT and FQNNGV.

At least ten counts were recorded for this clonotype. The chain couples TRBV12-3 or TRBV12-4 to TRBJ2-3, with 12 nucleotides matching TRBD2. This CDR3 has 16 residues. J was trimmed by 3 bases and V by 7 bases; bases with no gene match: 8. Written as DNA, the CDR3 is TGTGCCAGCAACTCCCGGCTAGCGGGAGGGACAGATACGCAGTATTTT. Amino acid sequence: CASNSRLAGGTDTQYF.

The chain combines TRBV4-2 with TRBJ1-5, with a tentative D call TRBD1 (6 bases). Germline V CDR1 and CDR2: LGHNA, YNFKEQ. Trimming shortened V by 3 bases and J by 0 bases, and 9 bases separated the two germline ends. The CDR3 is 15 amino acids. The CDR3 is CASSHRTDSNQPQHF. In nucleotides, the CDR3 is TGTGCCAGCAGCCATAGGACAGATAGCAATCAGCCCCAGCATTTT.

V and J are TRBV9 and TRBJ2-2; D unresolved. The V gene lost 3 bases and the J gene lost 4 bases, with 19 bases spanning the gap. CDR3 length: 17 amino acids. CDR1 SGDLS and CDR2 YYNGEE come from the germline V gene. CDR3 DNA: TGTGCCAGCAGCGCAAACCCGGTCCAGATAAGCACCGGGGAGCTGTTTTTT. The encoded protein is CASSANPVQISTGELFF.

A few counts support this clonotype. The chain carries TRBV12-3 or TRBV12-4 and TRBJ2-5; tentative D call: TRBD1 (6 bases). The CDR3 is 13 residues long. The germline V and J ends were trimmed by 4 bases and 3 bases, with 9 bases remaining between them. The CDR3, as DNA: TGTGCCAGCAGTTGGGGACAAGAAGAGACCCAGTACTTC. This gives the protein CASSWGQEETQYF.

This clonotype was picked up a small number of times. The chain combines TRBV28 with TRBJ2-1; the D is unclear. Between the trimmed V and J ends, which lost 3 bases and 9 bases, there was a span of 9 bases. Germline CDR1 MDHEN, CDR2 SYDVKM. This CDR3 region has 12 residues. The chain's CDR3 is CASSFRAIEQFF. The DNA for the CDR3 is TGTGCCAGCAGTTTCCGAGCTATTGAGCAGTTCTTC.

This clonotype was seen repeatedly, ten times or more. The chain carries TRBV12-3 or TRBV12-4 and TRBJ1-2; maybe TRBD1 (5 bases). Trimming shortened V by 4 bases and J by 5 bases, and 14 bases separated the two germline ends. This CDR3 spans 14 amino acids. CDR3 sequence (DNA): TGTGCCAGCAGTTCCCAGGGAGCTGTTTATGGCTACACCTTC. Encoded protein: CASSSQGAVYGYTF.

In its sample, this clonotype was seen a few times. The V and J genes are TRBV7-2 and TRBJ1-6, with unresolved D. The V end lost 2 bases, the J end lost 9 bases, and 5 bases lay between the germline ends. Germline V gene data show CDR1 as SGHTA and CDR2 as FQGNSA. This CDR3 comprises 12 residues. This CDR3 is CASSLYPSPLHF. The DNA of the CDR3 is TGTGCCAGCAGCTTATATCCTTCACCCCTCCACTTT.

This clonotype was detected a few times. In DNA form, the CDR3 reads TGTGCCAGCAGCCAAGATAAGGGGACAGCCTACAATGAGCAGTTCTTC. Residues: CASSQDKGTAYNEQFF. The V gene is TRBV4-2, the J gene TRBJ2-1; 7 bases fit TRBD1. CDR3 length: 16 residues. Trimming took 0 bases from V and 2 from J; bases not matched to a gene: 4. Germline values: CDR1 LGHNA, CDR2 YNFKEQ.

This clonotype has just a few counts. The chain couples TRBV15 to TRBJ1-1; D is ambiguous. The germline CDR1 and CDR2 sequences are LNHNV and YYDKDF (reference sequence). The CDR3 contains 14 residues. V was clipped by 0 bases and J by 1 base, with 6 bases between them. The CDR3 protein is CATSRDGQNTEAFF. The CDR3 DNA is TGTGCCACCAGCAGAGATGGGCAGAACACTGAAGCTTTCTTT. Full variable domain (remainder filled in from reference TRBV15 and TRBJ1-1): DAMVIQNPRYQVTQFGKPVTLSCSQTLNHNVMYWYQQKSSQAPKLLFHYYDKDFNNEADTPDNFQSRRPNTSFCFLDIRSPGLGDTAMYLCATSRDGQNTEAFFGQGTRLTVV.